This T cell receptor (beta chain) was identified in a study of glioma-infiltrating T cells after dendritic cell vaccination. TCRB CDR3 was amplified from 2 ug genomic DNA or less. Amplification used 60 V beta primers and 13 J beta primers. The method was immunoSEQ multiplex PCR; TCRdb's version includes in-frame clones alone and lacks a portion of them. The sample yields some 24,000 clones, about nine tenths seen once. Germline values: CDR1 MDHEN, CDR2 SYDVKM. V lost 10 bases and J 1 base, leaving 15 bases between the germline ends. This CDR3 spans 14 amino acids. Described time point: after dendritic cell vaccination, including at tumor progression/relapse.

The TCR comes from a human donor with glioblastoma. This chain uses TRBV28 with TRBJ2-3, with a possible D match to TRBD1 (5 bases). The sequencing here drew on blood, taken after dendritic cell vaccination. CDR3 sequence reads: CATNGGRGTDTQYF. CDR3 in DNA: TGTGCCACCAATGGTGGCAGGGGCACAGATACGCAGTATTTT. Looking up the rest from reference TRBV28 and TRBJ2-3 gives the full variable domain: DVKVTQSSRYLVKRTGEKVFLECVQDMDHENMFWYRQDPGLGLRLIYFSYDVKMKEKGDIPEGYSVSREKKERFSLILESASTNQTSMYLCATNGGRGTDTQYFGPGTRLTVL.